This TCR beta chain was retrieved from a study of cytomegalovirus exposure and HLA in healthy donors (dated by TCRdb to about 2017). Background on the whole study: A later analysis indicated that the 110 or so validation repertoires were generated on the platform also employed for the approximately 690 repertoires of the first cohort. Besides the first cohort of approximately 710 subjects, a separate validation cohort made up of 90 to 150 different subjects was used. The study combined high-throughput TCR immunosequencing, statistical association of individual TCRs with disease status, and machine learning to predict cytomegalovirus infection status. The study aimed to test whether signatures of past pathogen exposure could be identified by cataloging public T cell receptors. What the authors observed across the whole study: It was suggested by the authors that the approach could potentially be generalized to other disease states and immunological phenotypes. Subsequent analysis determined that TCRs grouped into clusters in the first cohort also showed a tendency toward co-occurrence across the 120 validation repertoires, and about 94% of cluster scores exceeded 0. Cytomegalovirus status was reported to be diagnosed by the classifier with high specificity and sensitivity in both the original and validation cohorts. In the study, 164 TCR beta chains were listed as associated with cytomegalovirus. In vitro tests confirmed that a few of the cytomegalovirus-associated TCR beta chains recognize cytomegalovirus antigens. The validation cohort had no HLA typing available for a later analysis, so co-occurrence within that cohort was assessed over all 120 or so repertoires. Across donors, most TCR sequences were observed very rarely, whereas some public TCRs were present in many individuals.

The donors belonged to the validation cohort of about 110 subjects, which was separate from the 666-subject first cohort. About this clone: The specificity of this receptor is unknown. Base qualities are missing; no much larger clone stands one base away.

Including the terminal cysteine and phenylalanine, the CDR3 comprises 15 residues. Solely the CDR3 DNA is kept, with 45 bases framed from the first base. CDR1 and CDR2, per the germline V gene, are SQVTM and ANQGSEA. Trimming costs V 4 bases and J 3 bases, and their ends lie 16 bases apart. The library was made by the immunoSEQ multiplex PCR assay. In the paper's pipeline: A statistical classification framework was developed to diagnose cytomegalovirus status using the catalog of TCR beta chain sequences. TCRdb re-hosts the immuneACCESS table, in-frame sequences only. Its copies lack some clones; in the studies checked, an unresolved V gene accounts for under half of them, and the cause for the rest is not known. The DNA was the basis for D and trimming; V, J and clone size are from that table. The sample table shows 150,000 to 200,000 clones, and roughly 89% are seen once. The ten largest make up 10% of the sample.

The sequenced sample was PBMCs. The TCR originated in a woman aged 18-35 years in good health and CMV-seropositive. This sequence uses TRBV29-1 and TRBJ2-1; TRBD2 is possibly the D segment (6 matching bases). The DNA reads TGCAGCGTTGTTTCGGGAGAGGGTGTCTACAATGAGCAGTTCTTC. Protein translation: CSVVSGEGVYNEQFF.